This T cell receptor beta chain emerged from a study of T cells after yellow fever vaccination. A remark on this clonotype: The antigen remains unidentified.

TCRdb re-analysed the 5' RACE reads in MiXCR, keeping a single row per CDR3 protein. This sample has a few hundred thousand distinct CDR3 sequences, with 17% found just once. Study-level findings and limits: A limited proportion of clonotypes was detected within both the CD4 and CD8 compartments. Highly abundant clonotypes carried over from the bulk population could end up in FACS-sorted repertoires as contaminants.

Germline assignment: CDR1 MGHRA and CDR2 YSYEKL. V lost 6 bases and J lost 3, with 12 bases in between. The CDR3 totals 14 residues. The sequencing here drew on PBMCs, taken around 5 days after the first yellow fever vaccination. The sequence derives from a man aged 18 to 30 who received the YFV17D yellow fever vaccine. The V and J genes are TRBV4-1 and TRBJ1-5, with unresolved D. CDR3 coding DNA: TGCGCCAGCAGTCGCGTAGGTGACAATCAGCCCCAGCATTTT. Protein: CASSRVGDNQPQHF.